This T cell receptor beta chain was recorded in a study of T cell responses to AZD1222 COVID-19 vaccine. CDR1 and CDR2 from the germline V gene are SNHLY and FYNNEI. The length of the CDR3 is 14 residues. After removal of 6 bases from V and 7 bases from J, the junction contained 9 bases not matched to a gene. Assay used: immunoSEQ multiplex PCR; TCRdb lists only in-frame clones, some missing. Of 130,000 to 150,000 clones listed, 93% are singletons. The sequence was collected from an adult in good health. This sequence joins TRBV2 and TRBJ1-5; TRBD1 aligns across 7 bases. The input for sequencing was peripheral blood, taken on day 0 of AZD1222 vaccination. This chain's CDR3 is CASRAPGQFQPQHF. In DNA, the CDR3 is TGTGCCAGCAGGGCTCCGGGACAGTTCCAGCCCCAGCATTTT.